This T cell receptor beta chain was sequenced for a study of identical twins. Findings and caveats of the study: Fewer insertions were carried by abundant cord blood beta clonotypes, but none was seen in memory repertoires. Models underestimated how often monozygotic twins shared out-of-frame TCR alpha. Researchers reported excess low generation probability among twin-shared out-of-frame alpha sequences.

Points on this clonotype: What it binds is not known.

Template switching, a step in the protocol, added a universal primer site, and cDNA carried unique molecular identifiers. Each CDR3 protein gets one entry after TCRdb re-called the 5' RACE reads with MiXCR. The sample records more than 650,000 distinct CDR3 sequences, 6.1% being singletons. CDR3 size: 14 residues. V was pared by 7 bases and J by 0 bases, with 9 bases between. Germline CDR1 and CDR2: SNHLY and FYNNEI. Sequenced material: naive T cells sorted from blood. J is TRBJ2-2 and V is TRBV2; D may be TRBD1 (5 bases). The sequence was obtained from a young man in good health. CDR3 residues: CASKQETNTGELFF. The CDR3 DNA is TGTGCCAGCAAACAGGAGACGAACACCGGGGAGCTGTTTTTT. Full variable domain (outside the CDR3, taken from reference TRBV2 and TRBJ2-2): EPEVTQTPSHQVTQMGQEVILRCVPISNHLYFYWYRQILGQKVEFLVSFYNNEISEKSEIFDDQFSVERPDGSNFTLKIRSTKLEDSAMYFCASKQETNTGELFFGEGSRLTVL.